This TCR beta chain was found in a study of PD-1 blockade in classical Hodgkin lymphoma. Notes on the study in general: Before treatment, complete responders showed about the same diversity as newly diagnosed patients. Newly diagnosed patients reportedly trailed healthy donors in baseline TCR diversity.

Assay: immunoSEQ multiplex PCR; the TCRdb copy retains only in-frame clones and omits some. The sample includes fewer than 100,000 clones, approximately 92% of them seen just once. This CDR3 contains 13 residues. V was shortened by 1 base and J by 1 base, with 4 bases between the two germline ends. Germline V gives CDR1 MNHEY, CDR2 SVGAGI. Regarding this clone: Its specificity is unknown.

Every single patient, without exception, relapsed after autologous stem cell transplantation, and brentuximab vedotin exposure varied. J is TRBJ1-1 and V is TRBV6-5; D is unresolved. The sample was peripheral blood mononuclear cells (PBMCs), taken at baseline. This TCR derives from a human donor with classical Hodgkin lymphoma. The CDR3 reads CASSYWGNTEAFF. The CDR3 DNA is TGTGCCAGCAGTTACTGGGGGAACACTGAAGCTTTCTTT.